One and the same sample provided the 8 T cell receptor beta chains below, sequenced in a study of CD8+CD57+ T cells in acquired aplastic anemia. Genomic DNA provided the template from which TCR beta VDJ and CDR3 profiles were obtained. TCRdb fed the reads into MiXCR, producing one record per CDR3 protein. The sample consists of 300,000 or so distinct CDR3 sequences, roughly 59% of them appearing once. CD8+CD57+ cell expansion had been shown by flow cytometry in patients chosen for sequencing. Sequencing was done on a sample of sorted CD4+, CD8+, or CD8+CD57+ T cells (not recorded which) from PBMCs. The receptors originated from a human donor with aplastic anemia.

J is TRBJ2-3 and V is TRBV30, with 8 positions matching TRBD1. The trim removed 3 bases at V and 4 bases at J, leaving 6 bases unmatched. CDR1 is GTSNPN, CDR2 SVGIG, per germline (reference sequence). This CDR3 has 14 residues. As DNA, the CDR3 is TGTGCCTGGAGCATCGGACAGGGCGCAGATACGCAGTATTTT. This codes for CAWSIGQGADTQYF.

This chain joins TRBV15 and TRBJ2-2, with 8 nucleotides matching TRBD2. Germline loops: CDR1 LNHNV, CDR2 YYDKDF (reference sequence). CDR3 length: 17 residues. After removal of 0 bases from V and 4 bases from J, the junction contained 7 bases not matched to a gene. The chain's CDR3 is CATSRDSGTRLTGELFF. The CDR3 nucleotides are TGTGCCACCAGCAGAGATTCGGGGACTAGGCTCACCGGGGAGCTGTTTTTT.

Many counts were recorded for this clonotype. The chain uses TRBV6-1 and TRBJ1-1; D is unresolved. The CDR3 consists of 14 residues. The germline gives CDR1 MNHNS, CDR2 SASEGT. V lost 3 bases to trimming and J lost 6 bases, with 14 bases between them. CDR3 loop: CASSENRGWAEAFF. The CDR3 DNA follows: TGTGCCAGCAGTGAGAACAGAGGGTGGGCTGAAGCTTTCTTT.

The CDR3, as DNA: TGTGCCAGCAGCTTAGTTTTTAGGGACGAGCAGTACTTC. Residues: CASSLVFRDEQYF. V is TRBV7-9 and J is TRBJ2-7, with D uncertain. The V gene lost 1 base and the J gene lost 5 bases, with 9 bases spanning the gap. The germline V gene encodes CDR1 SEHNR and CDR2 FQNEAQ (reference sequence). The CDR3 length is 13 residues.

In its sample, this clonotype was seen a few times. A much larger clonotype is one base distant, so this may be a read error. The genes are TRBV4-1 and TRBJ1-2, with TRBD1 identical over 8 bases. Germline V CDR1 and CDR2: MGHRA, YSYEKL. The V segment lost 1 base and the J segment 4 bases; nucleotides outside the gene matches: 11. This CDR3 comprises 17 residues. The CDR3 DNA is TGCGCCAGCAGCCAAGGCTCGACAGGGGCAGGTGGCTATGGCTACACCTTC. As protein: CASSQGSTGAGGYGYTF.

The gene calls are TRBV7-2 and TRBJ2-5; TRBD2 matches at 11 bases. The trim removed 6 bases at V and 1 base at J, leaving 7 bases unmatched. Germline V gene data show CDR1 as SGHTA and CDR2 as FQGNSA. The length of the CDR3 is 16 residues. CDR3 nucleotides: TGTGCCAGCAGATATTCCGGGACTAGCGGCCAAGAGACCCAGTACTTC. As protein: CASRYSGTSGQETQYF.

This clonotype appeared many times. The chain carries TRBV20-1 and TRBJ2-7, with 9 bases matching TRBD2. V was pared by 3 bases and J by 7 bases, with 10 bases of the junction left unmatched. Germline assignment: CDR1 DFQATT and CDR2 SNEGSKA (reference sequence). The CDR3 length is 14 residues. The DNA for the CDR3 is TGCAGTGCTAGCCGGCCGGCGGGAGGGGGGGAGCAGTACTTC. Translating it yields CSASRPAGGGEQYF.

This clonotype appeared a single time. The V call is TRBV2, the J call TRBJ1-5, with 7 bases lining up with TRBD1. The CDR3 length is 16 residues. V shed 3 bases, J shed 4 bases, and the junction held 9 bases outside the gene matches. The germline V gene has CDR1 SNHLY and CDR2 FYNNEI. In DNA, the CDR3 is TGTGCCAGCAGTGACGTACACCGGGACAGTAATCAGCCCCAGCATTTT. Translated: CASSDVHRDSNQPQHF.